This TCR beta chain is from a study of blood T cells in healthy people across ages. Study results and limitations: Total diversity from one million sequenced T cells was likely underestimated. Long-lived donors carried more naive CD4+ cells and greater diversity than aged donors.

CDR1 is MNHEY and CDR2 is SVGAGI in the germline V gene. This CDR3 comprises 15 residues. V was clipped by 3 bases and J by 0 bases, with 6 bases between them. This clonotype has only one observation. The antigen is undetermined. A sample-barcoded 5' primer and a J-beta primer mix were used in a second PCR of roughly 6 to 11 cycles. Each cDNA was tagged by a template-switch adaptor containing 12 random nucleotides. The yield of each sample was at least 2.5 million CDR3-containing paired-end reads. TCRdb passed the 5' RACE reads through MiXCR, listing each CDR3 protein once. The sample lists 700,000 to 1,000,000 distinct CDR3 sequences, roughly 44% occurring once.

The specimen was blood. The chain has TRBV6-5 and TRBJ1-6, with no clear D. The sequence was obtained from a man aged 60-69 years in good health. CDR3 protein: CASSYSSSYNSPLHF. The CDR3 nucleotides read TGTGCCAGCAGTTATTCGAGCTCCTATAATTCACCCCTCCACTTT.